This T cell receptor beta chain was identified during a study of cytomegalovirus exposure and HLA in healthy donors. Overall study findings and caveats: Subsequent analysis found a tendency for first-cohort TCR clusters to co-occur within the 90 to 150 validation repertoires. Across donors, most TCRs were seen rarely, yet some public ones were widespread. It was confirmed in vitro that a few of the CMV-associated chains were specific for CMV antigens.

In the case of this clone: What it recognizes is unknown.

Here immunoSEQ multiplex PCR was the method, and the copy in TCRdb shows in-frame clones only, minus some. Found here are some 160,000 clones, around nine tenths of them singletons; the top ten hold almost 3%. The V gene's germline CDR1 is KGHSH and CDR2 LQKENI. The CDR3 runs 17 residues. Trimming removed 0 bases from V and 1 base from J; junction bases left unmatched: 6. The donors were in the 120-subject validation cohort, distinct from the approximately 610-subject first cohort. The genes are TRBV18 and TRBJ1-5, with TRBD1 identical over 7 bases. The clonotype originates from a man aged 18 to 30 in good health and CMV-seronegative. Sequencing used PBMCs. CDR3 protein: CASSPPNDRESNQPQHF. CDR3 nucleotides: TGTGCCAGCTCACCACCGAATGACAGGGAGAGCAATCAGCCCCAGCATTTT.